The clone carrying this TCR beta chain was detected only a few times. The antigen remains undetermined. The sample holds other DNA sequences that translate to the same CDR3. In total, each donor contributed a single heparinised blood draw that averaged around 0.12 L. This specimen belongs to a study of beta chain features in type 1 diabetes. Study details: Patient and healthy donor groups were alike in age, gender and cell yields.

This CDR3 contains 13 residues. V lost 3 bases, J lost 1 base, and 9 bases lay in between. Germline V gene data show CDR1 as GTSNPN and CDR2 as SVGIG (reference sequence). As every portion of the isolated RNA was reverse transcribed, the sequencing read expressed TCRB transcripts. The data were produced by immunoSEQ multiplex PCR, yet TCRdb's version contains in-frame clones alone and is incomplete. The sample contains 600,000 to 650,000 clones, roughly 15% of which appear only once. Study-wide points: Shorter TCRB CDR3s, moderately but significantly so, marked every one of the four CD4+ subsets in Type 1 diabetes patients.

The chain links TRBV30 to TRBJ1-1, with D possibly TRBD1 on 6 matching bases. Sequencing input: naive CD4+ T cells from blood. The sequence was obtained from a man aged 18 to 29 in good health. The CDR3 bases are TGTGCCTGGAGCGAACAGGGGAACACTGAAGCTTTCTTT. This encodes CAWSEQGNTEAFF. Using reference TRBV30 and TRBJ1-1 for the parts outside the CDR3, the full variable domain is SQTIHQWPATLVQPVGSPLSLECTVEGTSNPNLYWYRQAAGRGLQLLFYSVGIGQISSEVPQNLSASRPQDRQFILSSKKLLLSDSGFYLCAWSEQGNTEAFFGQGTRLTVV.